One and the same sample provided the 30 T cell receptor beta chains below, sequenced in a study of cytomegalovirus exposure and HLA in healthy donors. Some clones are missing from TCRdb's copy, which holds only in-frame ones; the method was immunoSEQ multiplex PCR. The table shows 200,000 to 250,000 clones, with around four fifths occurring only once. The specimen sequenced was PBMCs. Receptors were obtained from a woman in her thirties in good health and CMV-seropositive.

The V gene is TRBV2, the J gene TRBJ2-2; TRBD2 is a possible D gene (7 bases). The V gene's germline CDR1 is SNHLY and CDR2 FYNNEI. This CDR3 region has 16 residues. V lost 6 bases, J lost 1 base, and 15 bases lay in between. The CDR3 protein is CASRGGVGVNTGELFF. CDR3 nucleotide sequence: TGTGCCAGCAGAGGGGGGGTCGGGGTGAACACCGGGGAGCTGTTTTTT.

This sequence joins TRBV2 and TRBJ1-2; 7 nucleotides match TRBD1. V lost 8 bases and J lost 4; bases outside the gene matches: 13. Germline CDR1 and CDR2: SNHLY and FYNNEI. CDR3 length: 15 residues. CDR3 DNA: TGTGCCAGCGGTGGCCCGGGACAGCGTGTCTATGGCTACACCTTC. Its translation: CASGGPGQRVYGYTF.

The rearrangement joins TRBV6-5 to TRBJ2-7; 7 bases agree with TRBD1. V shed 6 bases and J 3 bases; nucleotides not matched to a gene: 5. The germline gives CDR1 MNHEY, CDR2 SVGAGI. The CDR3 contains 13 residues. The CDR3 region is CASRAGTDYEQYF. In DNA form, the CDR3 reads TGTGCCAGCAGAGCCGGGACAGACTACGAGCAGTACTTC.

This clone was counted a single time. The sample has other DNA sequences that encode this CDR3 too. The V gene is TRBV30, the J gene TRBJ1-2; D is perhaps TRBD1 (6 bases). Trimming took off 3 bases at V and 8 bases at J, with 22 bases between the two ends. This CDR3 has 15 amino acids. Per germline, CDR1 GTSNPN and CDR2 SVGIG (reference sequence). For the CDR3, the DNA is TGTGCCTGGAGCGTATACGAACCGGGGGCGCGAGGCTACACCTTC. It specifies CAWSVYEPGARGYTF.

The genes are TRBV6-1 and TRBJ2-1; the D gene is possibly TRBD2 (6 bases). Germline V gene lookup returns CDR1 MNHNS and CDR2 SASEGT. V lost 2 bases to trimming and J lost 2 bases, with 19 bases between them. The CDR3 totals 18 residues. This CDR3 reads CASSEKALANSAYNEQFF. The CDR3 DNA reads as TGTGCCAGCAGTGAAAAGGCGCTAGCGAATTCGGCCTACAATGAGCAGTTCTTC.

The gene calls are TRBV30 and TRBJ1-2; D is undetermined. Germline V lookup: CDR1 GTSNPN, CDR2 SVGIG (reference sequence). V was clipped by 3 bases and J by 6 bases, with 14 bases between them. The CDR3 runs 13 residues. CDR3 amino acids: CAWSSGGRNGYTF. The CDR3 coding sequence is TGTGCCTGGAGCTCAGGAGGAAGGAATGGCTACACCTTC.

The chain combines TRBV2 with TRBJ2-5, with 8 bases aligning to TRBD1. Germline CDR1 SNHLY, CDR2 FYNNEI. There are 13 residues in the CDR3. V lost 6 bases and J lost 4; bases outside the gene matches: 4. CDR3 nucleotide sequence: TGTGCCAGCAGCGACAGGGGCCGAGAGACCCAGTACTTC. Translation: CASSDRGRETQYF. The full variable domain, its missing parts supplied by reference TRBV2 and TRBJ2-5, is EPEVTQTPSHQVTQMGQEVILRCVPISNHLYFYWYRQILGQKVEFLVSFYNNEISEKSEIFDDQFSVERPDGSNFTLKIRSTKLEDSAMYFCASSDRGRETQYFGPGTRLLVL.

The V and J genes are TRBV5-4 and TRBJ1-1, with D possibly TRBD1 on 5 matching bases. The CDR3 sequence is 13 residues long. Trimming removed 4 bases at V and 0 bases at J, with 7 bases between. Per the germline V gene, CDR1 is SGHNT and CDR2 is YYREEE (reference sequence). The DNA for the CDR3 is TGTGCCAGCAGCCAACAGGTGAACACTGAAGCTTTCTTT. Its protein is CASSQQVNTEAFF.

This rearrangement joins TRBV5-4 to TRBJ1-2; D might be TRBD1 (5 bases). The CDR3 loop spans 15 amino acids. The ends were cut back, 0 bases at V and 5 bases at J, with 14 bases in the middle. Germline CDR1 is SGHNT and CDR2 is YYREEE (reference sequence). The CDR3 reads CASSLGIDSSYGYTF. The DNA of the CDR3 is TGTGCCAGCAGCTTGGGTATCGACAGTTCTTATGGCTACACCTTC.

This chain joins TRBV5-5 and TRBJ2-5; 9 nucleotides agree with TRBD1. The CDR3 is 15 residues long. J gave up 2 bases and V 5 bases, and 7 bases lay outside the gene matches. The germline CDR1 and CDR2 sequences are SGHKS and YYEKEE (reference sequence). The CDR3 spells CASRHIQGAQETQYF. Here the CDR3 DNA reads TGTGCCAGCAGGCACATACAGGGGGCGCAAGAGACCCAGTACTTC.

The chain combines TRBV6-5 with TRBJ1-2, with 7 bases identical to TRBD1. This CDR3 comprises 14 residues. Germline-derived CDR1 and CDR2 are MNHEY and SVGAGI. V shed 4 bases, J shed 3 bases, and the junction held 5 bases outside the gene matches. CDR3 residues: CASSSRQGHYGYTF. The CDR3 region has the DNA TGTGCCAGCAGTTCACGACAGGGCCACTATGGCTACACCTTC.

This chain connects TRBV7-6 to TRBJ1-2; 7 bases fit TRBD1. V lost 4 bases to trimming and J lost 5 bases; unmatched junction nucleotides: 4. The CDR3 contains 13 residues. CDR1 is SGHVS, CDR2 FNYEAQ, per germline. The chain's CDR3 is CASSSGTEYGYTF. The CDR3 DNA reads as TGTGCCAGCAGCTCCGGGACAGAGTATGGCTACACCTTC.

This clone occurred once. This rearrangement joins TRBV13 to TRBJ2-3; no clear D gene. CDR3 length: 16 residues. With 5 bases removed from V and 2 bases from J, the gap between germline ends came to 17 bases. Per germline, CDR1 PRHDT and CDR2 FYEKMQ (reference sequence). As DNA, the CDR3 is TGTGCCAGCAGCACCCTTTCGGGTGGGCCCACAGATACGCAGTATTTT. The encoded protein is CASSTLSGGPTDTQYF.

DNA for the CDR3: TGTGCCAGCAGCCCGGGACTAGCGGGATTCCCTCGAGAGCAGTACTTC. It translates to CASSPGLAGFPREQYF. This chain connects TRBV13 to TRBJ2-7; TRBD2 agrees at 13 bases. The CDR3 length is 16 residues. Germline CDR1 PRHDT, CDR2 FYEKMQ (reference sequence). V lost 5 bases, J lost 7 bases, and 11 bases stayed unmatched. The variable domain in full, with the rest retrieved from reference TRBV13 and TRBJ2-7, is AAGVIQSPRHLIKEKRETATLKCYPIPRHDTVYWYQQGPGQDPQFLISFYEKMQSDKGSIPDRFSAQQFSDYHSELNMSSLELGDSALYFCASSPGLAGFPREQYFGPGTRLTVT.

The chain is built from TRBV5-6 and TRBJ2-2; D remains ambiguous. There are 14 residues in the CDR3. Germline CDR1 is SGHDT and CDR2 is YYEEEE. Trimming stripped 6 bases from V and 2 bases from J, with 11 bases between. The CDR3 here is CASTSGPNTGELFF. The CDR3 DNA sequence: TGTGCCAGCACCTCAGGCCCCAACACCGGGGAGCTGTTTTTT.

The J gene is TRBJ1-1, the V gene TRBV29-1, with D unresolved. CDR3 size: 15 residues. Germline CDR1 is SQVTM and CDR2 is ANQGSEA. Trimming pared 1 base from V and 1 base from J, leaving 13 bases between. CDR3 sequence reads: CSVEARGAGNTEAFF. The CDR3 nucleotides read TGCAGCGTTGAAGCCCGAGGCGCGGGGAACACTGAAGCTTTCTTT. Full variable domain (missing parts from reference TRBV29-1 and TRBJ1-1): SAVISQKPSRDICQRGTSLTIQCQVDSQVTMMFWYRQQPGQSLTLIATANQGSEATYESGFVIDKFPISRPNLTFSTLTVSNMSPEDSSIYLCSVEARGAGNTEAFFGQGTRLTVV.

The chain is built from TRBV30 and TRBJ2-3; D is unresolved. Germline values: CDR1 GTSNPN, CDR2 SVGIG (reference sequence). V lost 2 bases to trimming and J lost 11 bases, with 11 bases between them. This CDR3 spans 11 amino acids. CDR3 sequence reads: CAWSPLRRQYF. CDR3 nucleotide sequence: TGTGCCTGGAGTCCCCTCAGGAGGCAGTATTTT. The complete variable domain, with remaining parts taken from reference TRBV30 and TRBJ2-3, reads SQTIHQWPATLVQPVGSPLSLECTVEGTSNPNLYWYRQAAGRGLQLLFYSVGIGQISSEVPQNLSASRPQDRQFILSSKKLLLSDSGFYLCAWSPLRRQYFGPGTRLTVL.

This chain joins TRBV27 and TRBJ2-3; D gene unclear. V lost 5 bases and J 3 bases, leaving 9 bases between the germline ends. The CDR3 sequence is 13 residues long. Germline V gives CDR1 MNHEY, CDR2 SMNVEV (reference sequence). CDR3 loop: CASSTVRTDTQYF. CDR3 DNA sequence: TGTGCCAGCAGTACCGTGAGAACAGATACGCAGTATTTT.

The chain is built from TRBV18 and TRBJ2-7; tentative D call: TRBD2 (6 bases). The ends were cut back, 2 bases at V and 2 bases at J, with 16 bases in the middle. The CDR3 extends over 16 amino acids. Germline CDR1 KGHSH, CDR2 LQKENI. CDR3 nucleotides: TGTGCCAGCTCACCAAAGGTCGGGACTCTCACCTACGAGCAGTACTTC. Its translation: CASSPKVGTLTYEQYF.

V usage is TRBV30 and J usage is TRBJ1-2; 10 bases align to TRBD1. After removal of 4 bases from V and 6 bases from J, the junction contained 5 bases not matched to a gene. The germline gives CDR1 GTSNPN, CDR2 SVGIG (reference sequence). CDR3 size: 13 residues. The DNA for the CDR3 is TGTGCCTGGAAAGGGACAGGGGTTGATGGCTACACCTTC. Amino acid sequence: CAWKGTGVDGYTF.

The chain is built from TRBV5-1 and TRBJ1-4; possibly TRBD1 for D (6 bases). Deletions cut 5 bases from V and 0 bases from J, with 14 bases between. The CDR3 covers 16 residues. Germline-derived CDR1 and CDR2 are SGHRS and YFSETQ. The CDR3 protein is CASSPPGGATNEKLFF. CDR3 nucleotides: TGCGCCAGCAGTCCTCCCGGGGGCGCAACTAATGAAAAACTGTTTTTT.

V gene TRBV11-3 combines with J gene TRBJ2-7; TRBD2 matches 9 bases. V lost 5 bases to trimming and J lost 7 bases; unmatched junction nucleotides: 9. Per germline, CDR1 SGHNT and CDR2 YENEEA. This CDR3 comprises 14 residues. The CDR3 spells CASSQGTSRWEQYF. CDR3 bases: TGTGCCAGCAGCCAAGGGACTAGCCGATGGGAGCAGTACTTC.

This clone has a handful of counts. The chain joins TRBV10-1 to TRBJ2-3, with D tentatively TRBD2 (5 bases). CDR3 length: 13 residues. Trimming cost V 7 bases and J 6 bases, with 14 bases left between them. From germline, CDR1 is WNHNN and CDR2 SYGVQD (reference sequence). CDR3 residues: CASKDSRSDTQYF. DNA of the CDR3: TGCGCCAGCAAGGACTCCCGATCCGATACGCAGTATTTT.

In its sample, this clone was seen a few times. This chain connects TRBV10-3 to TRBJ2-3; no clear D. The CDR3 contains 13 residues. With 0 bases removed from V and 5 bases from J, the gap between germline ends came to 6 bases. The germline CDR1 and CDR2 sequences are ENHRY and SYGVKD. The CDR3 region has the DNA TGTGCCATCAGTGAGTCGGCGCAAGATACGCAGTATTTT. Its protein product is CAISESAQDTQYF.

The rearrangement uses TRBV7-9 and TRBJ2-7, with D uncertain. Germline loops: CDR1 SEHNR, CDR2 FQNEAQ (reference sequence). This CDR3 has 14 residues. The V gene lost 1 base and the J gene lost 2 bases, with 9 bases spanning the gap. The CDR3 loop reads CASSLGAATYEQYF. CDR3 bases: TGTGCCAGCAGCTTAGGGGCGGCAACCTACGAGCAGTACTTC.

The chain links TRBV2 to TRBJ1-5; perhaps TRBD1 as D (5 bases). V lost 7 bases, J lost 2 bases, and 18 bases lay in between. Per germline, CDR1 SNHLY and CDR2 FYNNEI. The CDR3 loop spans 16 amino acids. This chain's CDR3 is CASTPGIMTGNQPQHF. CDR3 nucleotides: TGTGCCAGCACCCCGGGAATCATGACAGGCAATCAGCCCCAGCATTTT. The full variable domain, its missing parts supplied by reference TRBV2 and TRBJ1-5, is EPEVTQTPSHQVTQMGQEVILRCVPISNHLYFYWYRQILGQKVEFLVSFYNNEISEKSEIFDDQFSVERPDGSNFTLKIRSTKLEDSAMYFCASTPGIMTGNQPQHFGDGTRLSIL.

The chain joins TRBV4-1 to TRBJ1-5; D gene uncertain. Germline V gene sequence: CDR1 MGHRA, CDR2 YSYEKL. The V gene lost 4 bases and the J gene lost 2 bases, with 12 bases spanning the gap. This CDR3 has 15 residues. The CDR3 DNA reads as TGCGCCAGCAGCCCCAAACCGTGGGGCAATCAGCCCCAGCATTTT. Residues: CASSPKPWGNQPQHF.

The J gene is TRBJ2-7, the V gene TRBV9, with TRBD1 matching over 7 bases. The CDR3 loop spans 14 amino acids. Germline V gene sequence: CDR1 SGDLS, CDR2 YYNGEE. V trimming: 4 bases; J trimming: 4 bases; junction bases outside the gene matches: 8. This CDR3 reads CASSTGTASYEQYF. The CDR3 DNA follows: TGTGCCAGCAGCACCGGGACAGCGAGTTACGAGCAGTACTTC.

The chain couples TRBV6-5 to TRBJ2-7; no clear D gene. The CDR3 covers 13 residues. Trimming removed 2 bases at V and 6 bases at J, with 11 bases between. In germline, CDR1 is MNHEY, CDR2 SVGAGI. The CDR3 here is CASSYLTVGEQYF. The CDR3 DNA reads TGTGCCAGCAGTTACCTGACCGTTGGCGAGCAGTACTTC.

There are a few counts of this clone. For the CDR3, the DNA is TGCGCCAGCAGCCAACCCGGGACAGGGGTTGAAAAACTGTTTTTT. It yields the protein CASSQPGTGVEKLFF. This chain links TRBV4-1 with TRBJ1-4; 10 nucleotides agree with TRBD1. The CDR3 length is 15 residues. Losses at the gene ends were 2 bases for V and 7 bases for J; bases not matched to a gene: 4. Looked up from germline, CDR1 is MGHRA and CDR2 is YSYEKL.